These T cell receptor beta chains were read from a single sample in a study of cytomegalovirus exposure and HLA in healthy donors. Using immunoSEQ multiplex PCR, the repertoire was profiled, and TCRdb retains in-frame clones only, with some absent. The repertoire consists of approximately 54,000 clones, with roughly nine tenths occurring once and the leading ten covering around 8%. Sequencing was done on a sample of PBMCs. These receptors were obtained from a woman aged 18-29 years in good health and CMV-seropositive. CDR3s include the opening cysteine and the closing phenylalanine or tryptophan. D genes are given only for firm matches. Size tells how often a clone was seen (once, few, many) or the class of an expanded clone, and some rows leave it out.

V gene: TRBV7-9; D gene: TRBD1; J gene: TRBJ2-3; clone size: few; CDR3 DNA: TGTGCCAGCAGCGGGGACAGGGAGGCAGATACGCAGTATTTT; CDR3 protein: CASSGDREADTQYF
V gene: TRBV5-7; D gene: .; J gene: TRBJ1-5; clone size: many; CDR3 DNA: TGTGCCAGCAGTCCCTGTCAGCCCCAGCATTTT; CDR3 protein: CASSPCQPQHF
V gene: TRBV7-2; D gene: .; J gene: TRBJ2-2; clone size: .; CDR3 DNA: TGTGCCAGCAGCCCCCCCAGGGGCGCGGGCACCGGGGAGCTGTTTTTT; CDR3 protein: CASSPPRGAGTGELFF
V gene: TRBV15; D gene: .; J gene: TRBJ1-2; clone size: .; CDR3 DNA: TGTGCCACCAGCAGAGTCGGCACAGACGGTGGCTACACCTTC; CDR3 protein: CATSRVGTDGGYTF
V gene: TRBV5-5; D gene: TRBD1; J gene: TRBJ2-7; clone size: .; CDR3 DNA: TGTGCCAGCAGAGGACAGGGGAGGTCCTACGAGCAGTACTTC; CDR3 protein: CASRGQGRSYEQYF
V gene: TRBV29-1; D gene: .; J gene: TRBJ1-3; clone size: .; CDR3 DNA: TGCAGCGTTGAATCCGAGGATAGCTCTGGAAACACCATATATTTT; CDR3 protein: CSVESEDSSGNTIYF
V gene: TRBV4-3; D gene: TRBD1; J gene: TRBJ1-1; clone size: .; CDR3 DNA: TGCGCCAGCAGCCAAGAGGCAGGGGGCACTGAAGCTTTCTTT; CDR3 protein: CASSQEAGGTEAFF
V gene: TRBV4-3; D gene: .; J gene: TRBJ2-7; clone size: .; CDR3 DNA: TGCGCCAGCAGCCAAGATTGGGCAGCCTACGAGCAGTACTTC; CDR3 protein: CASSQDWAAYEQYF
V gene: TRBV7-9; D gene: .; J gene: TRBJ2-2; clone size: once; CDR3 DNA: TGTGCCAGCAGCTATCAGGAGGGCACCGGGGAGCTGTTTTTT; CDR3 protein: CASSYQEGTGELFF
V gene: TRBV7-7; D gene: TRBD1; J gene: TRBJ2-7; clone size: .; CDR3 DNA: TGTGCTAGCAGCCAGGGACAGGGGCCCTACGAGCAGTACTTC; CDR3 protein: CASSQGQGPYEQYF
V gene: TRBV5-1; D gene: .; J gene: TRBJ1-2; clone size: .; CDR3 DNA: TGCGCCAGCAGCCCGTTGGCAGGGGACTATGGCTACACCTTC; CDR3 protein: CASSPLAGDYGYTF
V gene: TRBV30; D gene: .; J gene: TRBJ2-7; clone size: .; CDR3 DNA: TGTGCCTGGAGTCCAAAAAGCAGGACCTACGAGCAGTACTTC; CDR3 protein: CAWSPKSRTYEQYF
V gene: TRBV5-1; D gene: TRBD1; J gene: TRBJ1-2; clone size: .; CDR3 DNA: TGCGCCAGCAGCTTGGGGGACAGGGGGCCTGGCTACACCTTC; CDR3 protein: CASSLGDRGPGYTF
V gene: TRBV6-6; D gene: TRBD1; J gene: TRBJ1-3; clone size: .; CDR3 DNA: TGTGCCAGCAGGGGACAGGCCTACTCTGGAAACACCATATATTTT; CDR3 protein: CASRGQAYSGNTIYF
V gene: TRBV21-1; D gene: .; J gene: TRBJ2-7; clone size: .; CDR3 DNA: TGTGCCAGCAGCAAAGGTACGGGGGGCCTTCGGGAGCAGTACTTC; CDR3 protein: CASSKGTGGLREQYF
V gene: TRBV29-1; D gene: TRBD1; J gene: TRBJ1-5; clone size: .; CDR3 DNA: TGCAGCGTTGTGGTCGGGACAGGGAATCAGCCCCAGCATTTT; CDR3 protein: CSVVVGTGNQPQHF
V gene: TRBV6-6; D gene: TRBD2; J gene: TRBJ2-1; clone size: .; CDR3 DNA: TGTGCCAGCAGTTTTACTAGCGGGGGGAACAATGAGCAGTTCTTC; CDR3 protein: CASSFTSGGNNEQFF
V gene: TRBV7-3; D gene: TRBD1; J gene: TRBJ1-1; clone size: .; CDR3 DNA: TGTGCCAGCAGCCGAGGACAGGCCACTGAAGCTTTCTTT; CDR3 protein: CASSRGQATEAFF
V gene: TRBV15; D gene: TRBD1; J gene: TRBJ2-7; clone size: .; CDR3 DNA: TGTGCCACCAGCAGGGACAGGGGAAACTACGAGCAGTACTTC; CDR3 protein: CATSRDRGNYEQYF
V gene: TRBV2; D gene: .; J gene: TRBJ2-2; clone size: .; CDR3 DNA: TGTGCCAGCAGTGCGTTAACAGTTTCGAACACCGGGGAGCTGTTTTTT; CDR3 protein: CASSALTVSNTGELFF
V gene: TRBV4-1; D gene: .; J gene: TRBJ1-2; clone size: once; CDR3 DNA: TGCGCCAGCAGCCAACGTCCCCCAGGGAGGCATGGCTACACCTTC; CDR3 protein: CASSQRPPGRHGYTF
V gene: TRBV6-5; D gene: .; J gene: TRBJ2-7; clone size: .; CDR3 DNA: TGTGCCAGCAGGCGGGACGGTTCCTACGAGCAGTACTTC; CDR3 protein: CASRRDGSYEQYF
V gene: TRBV7-9; D gene: .; J gene: TRBJ1-6; clone size: .; CDR3 DNA: TGTGCCAGCAGCGGGGCGGAGGGGGGGGTAAGCTCCTATAATTCACCCCTCCACTTT; CDR3 protein: CASSGAEGGVSSYNSPLHF
V gene: TRBV7-3; D gene: TRBD1; J gene: TRBJ2-7; clone size: .; CDR3 DNA: TGTGCCAGCAGCTTGGGACAGGGAAGCCACGAGCAGTACTTC; CDR3 protein: CASSLGQGSHEQYF
V gene: TRBV6-1; D gene: TRBD2; J gene: TRBJ2-5; clone size: .; CDR3 DNA: TGTGCCACCCTTACGGGGGGGAGAGTGACCCAGTACTTC; CDR3 protein: CATLTGGRVTQYF
V gene: TRBV13; D gene: .; J gene: TRBJ2-3; clone size: .; CDR3 DNA: TGTGCCAGCACCCGGTCAGGAGGCTCAGATACGCAGTATTTT; CDR3 protein: CASTRSGGSDTQYF
V gene: TRBV27; D gene: .; J gene: TRBJ2-7; clone size: .; CDR3 DNA: TGTGCCAGCAGTTTTAAGGCAGGGGGGTACGAGCAGTACTTC; CDR3 protein: CASSFKAGGYEQYF
V gene: TRBV5-6; D gene: .; J gene: TRBJ1-2; clone size: .; CDR3 DNA: TGTGCCAGCAGCTTGGAGCGGGGGGCACCTAACTATGGCTACACCTTC; CDR3 protein: CASSLERGAPNYGYTF
V gene: TRBV30; D gene: .; J gene: TRBJ2-5; clone size: .; CDR3 DNA: TGTGCCTGGATAGAAATTGGGGCAGTCAAGACCCAGTACTTC; CDR3 protein: CAWIEIGAVKTQYF
V gene: TRBV5-4; D gene: .; J gene: TRBJ2-7; clone size: .; CDR3 DNA: TGTGCCAGCGGATTCCAACCCGGGACAAGGGTGGCCTACGAGCAGTACTTC; CDR3 protein: CASGFQPGTRVAYEQYF
V gene: TRBV19; D gene: TRBD1; J gene: TRBJ2-2; clone size: .; CDR3 DNA: TGTGCCAGTAGTATAAATCGACAGGGGGCTCTAATTGATAAGACCGGGGAGCTGTTTTTT; CDR3 protein: CASSINRQGALIDKTGELFF
V gene: TRBV15; D gene: .; J gene: TRBJ2-2; clone size: .; CDR3 DNA: TGTGCCACCAGCAGAGATTACGGGGGGAACACCGGGGAGCTGTTTTTT; CDR3 protein: CATSRDYGGNTGELFF
V gene: TRBV5-1; D gene: TRBD2; J gene: TRBJ2-3; clone size: .; CDR3 DNA: TGCGCCAGCAGCTTGGGACTAGCGGGGGGTCGGGGCAGCACAGATACGCAGTATTTT; CDR3 protein: CASSLGLAGGRGSTDTQYF
V gene: TRBV2; D gene: .; J gene: TRBJ1-3; clone size: .; CDR3 DNA: TGTGCCAGGAAGCAATCTGGAAACACCATATATTTT; CDR3 protein: CARKQSGNTIYF
V gene: TRBV6-1; D gene: TRBD1; J gene: TRBJ1-6; clone size: .; CDR3 DNA: TGTGCCAGCAGTGGACAGGGGGGGGATTCACCCCTCCACTTT; CDR3 protein: CASSGQGGDSPLHF
V gene: TRBV5-4; D gene: .; J gene: TRBJ2-7; clone size: few; CDR3 DNA: TGTGCCAGCCAGGATTCCCGGCAATACGAGCAGTACTTC; CDR3 protein: CASQDSRQYEQYF
V gene: TRBV29-1; D gene: TRBD1; J gene: TRBJ2-3; clone size: .; CDR3 DNA: TGCAGCGTTCTATTTTATGCGGGACAGGGGGTCCCAGATACGCAGTATTTT; CDR3 protein: CSVLFYAGQGVPDTQYF
V gene: TRBV9; D gene: .; J gene: TRBJ1-1; clone size: .; CDR3 DNA: TGTGCCAGCAGCGTTTCTCTGGGGGCGGGGGACACTGAAGCTTTCTTT; CDR3 protein: CASSVSLGAGDTEAFF
V gene: TRBV7-2; D gene: .; J gene: TRBJ2-7; clone size: .; CDR3 DNA: TGTGCCAGCACCCCGACAACCCCCCCCCTCGAGCAGTACTTC; CDR3 protein: CASTPTTPPLEQYF
V gene: TRBV18; D gene: .; J gene: TRBJ1-5; clone size: .; CDR3 DNA: TGTGCCAGCTCGCCAGGACAAAATCAGCCCCAACATTTT; CDR3 protein: CASSPGQNQPQHF
V gene: TRBV19; D gene: TRBD1; J gene: TRBJ2-7; clone size: .; CDR3 DNA: TGTGCCAGTAGTATAGGGGGACAGCCCTACGAGCAGTACTTC; CDR3 protein: CASSIGGQPYEQYF
V gene: TRBV6-5; D gene: TRBD1; J gene: TRBJ1-2; clone size: once; CDR3 DNA: TGTGCCAGCAGCCAACCGGGACAGGGGATCGATGGCTACACCTTC; CDR3 protein: CASSQPGQGIDGYTF
V gene: TRBV18; D gene: .; J gene: TRBJ1-1; clone size: .; CDR3 DNA: TGTGCCAGCTCACCGCAGGTATACAACACTGAAGCTTTCTTT; CDR3 protein: CASSPQVYNTEAFF
V gene: TRBV6-1; D gene: TRBD1; J gene: TRBJ2-7; clone size: .; CDR3 DNA: TGTGCCAGCAGTAACCCGGGACAGGCCTCCTACGAGCAGTACTTC; CDR3 protein: CASSNPGQASYEQYF
V gene: TRBV21-1; D gene: .; J gene: TRBJ2-2; clone size: .; CDR3 DNA: TGTGCCAGCAGCAAAGAAGGGCCAGGGGGGCTACCCGGGGAGCTGTTTTTT; CDR3 protein: CASSKEGPGGLPGELFF
V gene: TRBV28; D gene: .; J gene: TRBJ1-2; clone size: .; CDR3 DNA: TGTGCCAGCAGTTTAGGTACAGGGCTTTATGGCTACACCTTC; CDR3 protein: CASSLGTGLYGYTF
V gene: TRBV7-6; D gene: .; J gene: TRBJ1-4; clone size: .; CDR3 DNA: TGTGCCAGCAGCTTAGATCGTAATGAAAAACTGTTTTTT; CDR3 protein: CASSLDRNEKLFF
V gene: TRBV7-9; D gene: .; J gene: TRBJ2-5; clone size: .; CDR3 DNA: TGTGCCAGCAGTAATTTAGAGACCCAGTACTTC; CDR3 protein: CASSNLETQYF
V gene: TRBV2; D gene: .; J gene: TRBJ2-5; clone size: .; CDR3 DNA: TGTGCCAGCCTACGTTGGAGGGCGTCCCAAGAGACCCAGTACTTC; CDR3 protein: CASLRWRASQETQYF
V gene: TRBV4-3; D gene: TRBD2; J gene: TRBJ2-1; clone size: .; CDR3 DNA: TGCGCCAGCAGCCCTAAACTAGCGGGGGGGAGCTCCTACAATGAGCAGTTCTTC; CDR3 protein: CASSPKLAGGSSYNEQFF
V gene: TRBV5-1; D gene: TRBD1; J gene: TRBJ1-4; clone size: .; CDR3 DNA: TGCGCCAGCAGCTTGGAAGGACAGGCTAATGAAAAACTGTTTTTT; CDR3 protein: CASSLEGQANEKLFF
V gene: TRBV18; D gene: .; J gene: TRBJ2-2; clone size: once; CDR3 DNA: TGTGCCAGCTCACCCGCGGGGAGACTCGGGGAGCTGTTTTTT; CDR3 protein: CASSPAGRLGELFF
V gene: TRBV7-9; D gene: TRBD1; J gene: TRBJ1-4; clone size: .; CDR3 DNA: TGTGCCAGCAGCCGGGGGGACAGGGGACCTACTAATGAAAAACTGTTTTTT; CDR3 protein: CASSRGDRGPTNEKLFF
V gene: TRBV7-9; D gene: .; J gene: TRBJ2-7; clone size: .; CDR3 DNA: TGTGCCAGCAGCGGGACAATTCCCTACGAGCAGTACTTC; CDR3 protein: CASSGTIPYEQYF
V gene: TRBV5-6; D gene: .; J gene: TRBJ2-3; clone size: .; CDR3 DNA: TGTGCCAGCAGCTTGGCCAGGGTCGGGACGCAGTATTTT; CDR3 protein: CASSLARVGTQYF
V gene: TRBV6-1; D gene: TRBD1; J gene: TRBJ1-6; clone size: .; CDR3 DNA: TGTGCCAGCAGAGACAGGGGAAATTCACCCCTCCACTTT; CDR3 protein: CASRDRGNSPLHF